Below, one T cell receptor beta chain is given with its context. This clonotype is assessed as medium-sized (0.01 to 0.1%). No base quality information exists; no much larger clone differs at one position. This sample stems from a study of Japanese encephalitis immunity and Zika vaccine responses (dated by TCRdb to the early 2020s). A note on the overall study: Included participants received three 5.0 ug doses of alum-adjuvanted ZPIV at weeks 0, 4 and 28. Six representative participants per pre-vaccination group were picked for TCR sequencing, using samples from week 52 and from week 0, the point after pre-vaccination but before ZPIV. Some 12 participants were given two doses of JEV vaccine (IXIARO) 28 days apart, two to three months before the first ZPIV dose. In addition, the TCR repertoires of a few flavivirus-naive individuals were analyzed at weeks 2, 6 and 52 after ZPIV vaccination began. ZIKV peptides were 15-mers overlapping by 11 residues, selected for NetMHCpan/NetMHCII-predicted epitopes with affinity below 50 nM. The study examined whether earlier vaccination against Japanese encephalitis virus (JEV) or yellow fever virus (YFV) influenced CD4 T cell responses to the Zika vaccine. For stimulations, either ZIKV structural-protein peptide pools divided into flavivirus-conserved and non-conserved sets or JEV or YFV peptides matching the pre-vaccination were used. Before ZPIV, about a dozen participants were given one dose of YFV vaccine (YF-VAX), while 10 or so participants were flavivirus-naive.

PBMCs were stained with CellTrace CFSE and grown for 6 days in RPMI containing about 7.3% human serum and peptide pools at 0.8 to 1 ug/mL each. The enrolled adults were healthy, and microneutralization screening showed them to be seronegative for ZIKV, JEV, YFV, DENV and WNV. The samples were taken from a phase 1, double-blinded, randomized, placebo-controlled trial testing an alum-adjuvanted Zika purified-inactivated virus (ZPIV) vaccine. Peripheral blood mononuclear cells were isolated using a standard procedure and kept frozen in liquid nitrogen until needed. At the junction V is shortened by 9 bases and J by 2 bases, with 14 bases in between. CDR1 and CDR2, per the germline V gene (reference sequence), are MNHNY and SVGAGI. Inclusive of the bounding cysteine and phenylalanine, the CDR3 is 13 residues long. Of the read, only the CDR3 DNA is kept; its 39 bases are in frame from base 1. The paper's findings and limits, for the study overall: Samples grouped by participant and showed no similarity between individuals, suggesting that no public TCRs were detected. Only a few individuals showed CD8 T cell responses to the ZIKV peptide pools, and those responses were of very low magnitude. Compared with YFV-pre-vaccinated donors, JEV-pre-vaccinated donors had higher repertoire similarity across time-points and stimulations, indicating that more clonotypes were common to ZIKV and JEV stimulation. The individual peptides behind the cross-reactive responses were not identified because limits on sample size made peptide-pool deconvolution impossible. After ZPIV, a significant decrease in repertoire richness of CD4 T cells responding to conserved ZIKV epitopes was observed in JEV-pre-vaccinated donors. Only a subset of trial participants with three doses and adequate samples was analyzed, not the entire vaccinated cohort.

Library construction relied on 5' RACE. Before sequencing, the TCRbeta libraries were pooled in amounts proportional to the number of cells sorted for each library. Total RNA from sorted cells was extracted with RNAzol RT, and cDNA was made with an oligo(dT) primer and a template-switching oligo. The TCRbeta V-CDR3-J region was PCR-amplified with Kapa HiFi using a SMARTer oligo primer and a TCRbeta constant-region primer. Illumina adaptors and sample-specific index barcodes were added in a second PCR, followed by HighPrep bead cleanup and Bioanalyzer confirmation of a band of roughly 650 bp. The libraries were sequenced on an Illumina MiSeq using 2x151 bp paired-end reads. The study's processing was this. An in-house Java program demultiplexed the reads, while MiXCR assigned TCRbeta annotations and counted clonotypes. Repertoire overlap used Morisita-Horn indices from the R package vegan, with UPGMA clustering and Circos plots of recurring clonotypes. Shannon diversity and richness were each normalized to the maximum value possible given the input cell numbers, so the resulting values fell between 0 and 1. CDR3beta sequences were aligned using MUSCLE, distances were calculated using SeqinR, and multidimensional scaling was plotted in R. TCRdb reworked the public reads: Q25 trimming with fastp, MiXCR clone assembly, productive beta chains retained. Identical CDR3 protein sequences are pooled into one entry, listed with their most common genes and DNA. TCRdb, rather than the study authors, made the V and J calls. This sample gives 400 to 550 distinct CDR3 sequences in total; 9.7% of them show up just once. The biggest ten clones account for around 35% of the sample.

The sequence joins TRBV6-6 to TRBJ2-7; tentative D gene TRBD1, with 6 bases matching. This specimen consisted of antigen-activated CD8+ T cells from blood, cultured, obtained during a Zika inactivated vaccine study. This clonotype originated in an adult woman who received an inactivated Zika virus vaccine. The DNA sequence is TGTGCCAGTTGGACAGCGACCCCCTACGAGCAGTACTTC. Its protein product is CASWTATPYEQYF.